One sample yielded the 17 T cell receptor beta chains listed below, sequenced in a study of CD8 T cell repertoires and HIV-1 epitope variants. Their specific antigens are unknown. The method was immunoSEQ multiplex PCR; TCRdb's version includes in-frame clones alone and lacks a portion of them. The sample consists of around 6,000 clones, about 67% of them appearing once. The sample taken for sequencing was cultured CD8+ T cells derived from PBMCs. These receptor sequences come from a male donor with HIV.

V gene TRBV28 combines with J gene TRBJ1-3; 7 positions agree with TRBD1. Looked up from germline, CDR1 is MDHEN and CDR2 is SYDVKM. The CDR3 is 17 residues long. Trimming at V came to 6 bases and at J to 0 bases, leaving 11 bases not matched to a gene. As DNA, the CDR3 is TGTGCCAGCAGCGGGGGACAGATGACCTCCTCTGGAAACACCATATATTTT. The encoded protein is CASSGGQMTSSGNTIYF. The full variable domain, with the rest looked up from reference TRBV28 and TRBJ1-3, is DVKVTQSSRYLVKRTGEKVFLECVQDMDHENMFWYRQDPGLGLRLIYFSYDVKMKEKGDIPEGYSVSREKKERFSLILESASTNQTSMYLCASSGGQMTSSGNTIYFGEGSWLTVV.

This clone was counted between two and nine times. This chain joins TRBV27 and TRBJ2-1; 8 nucleotides line up with TRBD2. V shed 4 bases, J shed 8 bases, and the junction held 13 bases outside the gene matches. Germline values: CDR1 MNHEY, CDR2 SMNVEV (reference sequence). The CDR3 is 16 amino acids. DNA for the CDR3: TGTGCCAGCAGTTCCCCCTTGGGGACTAGATTCTATGAGCAGTTCTTC. It codes for CASSSPLGTRFYEQFF.

V and J are TRBV15 and TRBJ1-5; 7 bases line up with TRBD1. Germline CDR1 and CDR2: LNHNV and YYDKDF (reference sequence). The CDR3 contains 17 residues. The J segment lost 0 bases and the V segment lost 0 bases, leaving 5 bases of the junction unmatched. The DNA of the CDR3 is TGTGCCACCAGCAGAGACCCTAGGGGGCTTAGCAATCAGCCCCAGCATTTT. It codes for CATSRDPRGLSNQPQHF. The variable domain in full, with the rest retrieved from reference TRBV15 and TRBJ1-5, is DAMVIQNPRYQVTQFGKPVTLSCSQTLNHNVMYWYQQKSSQAPKLLFHYYDKDFNNEADTPDNFQSRRPNTSFCFLDIRSPGLGDTAMYLCATSRDPRGLSNQPQHFGDGTRLSIL.

The chain carries TRBV9 and TRBJ2-1; 9 bases map to TRBD1. The V and J ends lost 0 bases and 4 bases, in that order; junction bases with no gene match: 11. The CDR3 is made up of 18 amino acids. In germline, CDR1 is SGDLS, CDR2 YYNGEE. This CDR3 is CASSVVGGGQGSYNEQFF. DNA of the CDR3: TGTGCCAGCAGCGTAGTAGGTGGGGGACAGGGATCTTACAATGAGCAGTTCTTC.

This rearrangement joins TRBV6-4 to TRBJ2-3; TRBD2 matches at 10 bases. The CDR3 contains 16 residues. Germline loops: CDR1 MRHNA, CDR2 SNTAGT. J was trimmed by 6 bases and V by 2 bases; bases with no gene match: 8. The DNA for the CDR3 is TGTGCCAGCAGTGACATCAGCGGGGGGGCCAGGGATACGCAGTATTTT. This gives the protein CASSDISGGARDTQYF.

CDR3 sequence: CATSISGTRPGYTF. The DNA of the CDR3 is TGTGCCACCAGCATTTCCGGGACACGGCCTGGCTACACCTTC. The genes are TRBV15 and TRBJ1-2; TRBD1 is a possible D gene (6 bases). The CDR3 spans 14 residues. Germline V CDR1 and CDR2: LNHNV, YYDKDF (reference sequence). The ends were cut back, 4 bases at V and 7 bases at J, with 16 bases in the middle.

The chain has TRBV9 and TRBJ1-5; D not certain. V shed 0 bases and J shed 6 bases, with 13 bases lying between them. Germline V gene sequence: CDR1 SGDLS, CDR2 YYNGEE. The CDR3 contains 15 residues. The CDR3 nucleotides read TGTGCCAGCAGCGTAGGACTTCGCTGGACTCAGCCCCAGCATTTT. Its translation is CASSVGLRWTQPQHF.

J is TRBJ2-3 and V is TRBV9; 12 bases agree with TRBD2. Germline assignment: CDR1 SGDLS and CDR2 YYNGEE. This CDR3 spans 18 amino acids. J was trimmed by 0 bases and V by 0 bases; bases with no gene match: 5. The CDR3 nucleotides are TGTGCCAGCAGCGTAGCACCAGGACTAGCGGGAAGCACAGATACGCAGTATTTT. Amino acids: CASSVAPGLAGSTDTQYF.

V usage is TRBV7-3 and J usage is TRBJ2-2, with a possible D match to TRBD2 (6 bases). V was cut by 4 bases and J by 2 bases, with 23 bases left in between. The CDR3 extends over 19 amino acids. CDR1 is SGHTA and CDR2 is FQGTGA in the germline V gene. The CDR3: CASSSGASWDPENTGELFF. CDR3 in DNA: TGTGCCAGCAGCTCGGGAGCATCCTGGGACCCAGAAAACACCGGGGAGCTGTTTTTT.

This clone is categorized as large (0.1 to 1%). This specimen includes other DNA sequences encoding the same CDR3. The rearrangement links TRBV27 to TRBJ2-7; TRBD1 might be the D (6 bases). There are 16 residues in the CDR3. Germline V lookup: CDR1 MNHEY, CDR2 SMNVEV (reference sequence). V was pared by 0 bases and J by 0 bases, with 12 bases between. Written as DNA, the CDR3 is TGTGCCAGCAGTTTATCACAGGGAACCCTCTCCTACGAGCAGTACTTC. As protein: CASSLSQGTLSYEQYF.

This clone was counted only a few times. The rearrangement uses TRBV28 and TRBJ2-7, with D unclear. Germline V lookup: CDR1 MDHEN, CDR2 SYDVKM. The germline V and J ends were trimmed by 2 bases and 6 bases, with 8 bases remaining between them. The CDR3 is 12 amino acids. As DNA, the CDR3 is TGTGCCAGCAGTTTACCTTCGATCGAGCAGTACTTC. As protein: CASSLPSIEQYF. Full variable domain (missing parts from reference TRBV28 and TRBJ2-7): DVKVTQSSRYLVKRTGEKVFLECVQDMDHENMFWYRQDPGLGLRLIYFSYDVKMKEKGDIPEGYSVSREKKERFSLILESASTNQTSMYLCASSLPSIEQYFGPGTRLTVT.

V usage is TRBV13 and J usage is TRBJ1-1; TRBD1 is a possible D gene (6 bases). Trimming shortened V by 0 bases and J by 9 bases, and 8 bases separated the two germline ends. Germline-derived CDR1 and CDR2 are PRHDT and FYEKMQ (reference sequence). The CDR3 totals 12 residues. CDR3 sequence reads: CASSLGDRKAFF. The CDR3 DNA reads TGTGCCAGCAGCTTAGGTGACAGGAAAGCTTTCTTT.

The gene calls are TRBV2 and TRBJ2-7; 9 positions match TRBD1. V lost 8 bases and J lost 3; bases outside the gene matches: 8. Per germline, CDR1 SNHLY and CDR2 FYNNEI. The CDR3 contains 14 residues. The CDR3 region has the DNA TGTGCCAGCGAGGGTCGGACAGGGGACTACGAGCAGTACTTC. Protein sequence: CASEGRTGDYEQYF. Variable domain in full (rest from reference TRBV2 and TRBJ2-7): EPEVTQTPSHQVTQMGQEVILRCVPISNHLYFYWYRQILGQKVEFLVSFYNNEISEKSEIFDDQFSVERPDGSNFTLKIRSTKLEDSAMYFCASEGRTGDYEQYFGPGTRLTVT.

This clone is categorized as medium-sized. The V call is TRBV7-9, the J call TRBJ1-1; 10 bases fit TRBD1. With 5 bases clipped from V and 7 bases from J, the junction kept 10 bases outside the gene matches. This CDR3 has 15 residues. Germline V lookup: CDR1 SEHNR, CDR2 FQNEAQ (reference sequence). The CDR3 bases are TGTGCCAGCAGCCAATCGACAGGGGGCGGCTATGAAGCTTTCTTT. Amino acids: CASSQSTGGGYEAFF.

The V and J genes are TRBV21-1 and TRBJ2-5; TRBD2, the table's D call, lacks a check against the DNA. TRBV21-1 counts as a pseudogene. The CDR3 extends over 12 amino acids. The CDR3, as DNA: TGTGCCAGCAGCTCCTCTCGGGAGACCCAGTACTTC. It translates to CASSSSRETQYF.

V is TRBV29-1 and J is TRBJ2-1; no reliable D call. The CDR3 sequence is 13 residues long. Trimming shortened V by 7 bases and J by 6 bases, and 16 bases separated the two germline ends. CDR1 and CDR2 from the germline V gene are SQVTM and ANQGSEA. This chain's CDR3 is CSAALGEVNEQFF. The CDR3 DNA sequence: TGCAGCGCGGCACTGGGCGAAGTCAATGAGCAGTTCTTC.

The chain employs TRBV19 and TRBJ2-2, with D hard to call. CDR1 is LNHDA and CDR2 is SQIVND in the germline V gene (reference sequence). V lost 3 bases and J lost 2, with 7 bases in between. The CDR3 has 14 amino acids. The CDR3 loop is CASSINSNTGELFF. The CDR3 region has the DNA TGTGCCAGTAGTATCAACAGCAACACCGGGGAGCTGTTTTTT.